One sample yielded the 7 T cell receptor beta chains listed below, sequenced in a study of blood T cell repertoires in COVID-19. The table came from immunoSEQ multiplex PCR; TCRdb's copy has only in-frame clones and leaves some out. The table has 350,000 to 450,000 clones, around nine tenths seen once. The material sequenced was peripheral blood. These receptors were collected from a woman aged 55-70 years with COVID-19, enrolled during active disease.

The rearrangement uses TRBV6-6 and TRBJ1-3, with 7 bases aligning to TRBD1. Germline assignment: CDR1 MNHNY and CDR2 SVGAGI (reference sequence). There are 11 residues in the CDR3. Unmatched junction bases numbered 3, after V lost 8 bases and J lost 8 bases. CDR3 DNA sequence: TGTGCCAGCCGACAGGGCGACACCATATATTTT. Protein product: CASRQGDTIYF.

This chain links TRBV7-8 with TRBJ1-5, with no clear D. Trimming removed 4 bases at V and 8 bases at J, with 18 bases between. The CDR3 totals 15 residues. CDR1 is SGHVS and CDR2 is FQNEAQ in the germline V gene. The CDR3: CASSSAGSRLEPQHF. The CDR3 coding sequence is TGTGCCAGCAGCTCGGCCGGGAGCCGCCTCGAGCCCCAGCATTTT.

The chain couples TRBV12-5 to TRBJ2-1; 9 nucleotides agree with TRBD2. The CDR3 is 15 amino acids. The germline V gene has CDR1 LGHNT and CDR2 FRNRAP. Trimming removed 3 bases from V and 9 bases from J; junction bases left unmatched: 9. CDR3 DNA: TGTGCTAGTGGTTTAATTCTGGCGGGGGGGAGTGAGCAGTTCTTC. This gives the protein CASGLILAGGSEQFF.

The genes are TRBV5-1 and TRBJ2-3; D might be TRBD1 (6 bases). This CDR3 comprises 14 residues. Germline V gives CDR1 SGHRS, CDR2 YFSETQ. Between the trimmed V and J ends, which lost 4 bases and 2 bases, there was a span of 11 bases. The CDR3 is CASSRGQNTDTQYF. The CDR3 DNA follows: TGCGCCAGCAGCCGAGGACAGAACACAGATACGCAGTATTTT.

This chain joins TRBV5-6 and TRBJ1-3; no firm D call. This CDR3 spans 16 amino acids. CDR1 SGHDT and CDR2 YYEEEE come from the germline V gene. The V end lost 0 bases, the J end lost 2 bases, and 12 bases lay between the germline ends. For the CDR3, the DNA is TGTGCCAGCAGCTTGGTGGCAGCCAGCGCTGGAAACACCATATATTTT. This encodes CASSLVAASAGNTIYF.

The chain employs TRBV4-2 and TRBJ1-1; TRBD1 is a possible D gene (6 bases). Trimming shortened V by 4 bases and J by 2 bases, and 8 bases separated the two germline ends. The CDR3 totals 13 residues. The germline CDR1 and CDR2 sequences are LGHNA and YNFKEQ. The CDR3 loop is CASSRQANTEAFF. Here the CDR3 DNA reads TGTGCCAGCAGCCGACAGGCCAACACTGAAGCTTTCTTT.

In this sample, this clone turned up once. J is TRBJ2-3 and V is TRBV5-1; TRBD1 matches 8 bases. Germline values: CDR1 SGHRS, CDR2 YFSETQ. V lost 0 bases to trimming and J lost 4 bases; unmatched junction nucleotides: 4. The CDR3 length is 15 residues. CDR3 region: CASSLAGGPSDTQYF. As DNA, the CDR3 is TGCGCCAGCAGCTTGGCAGGGGGCCCCTCAGATACGCAGTATTTT.